Listed below are T cell receptor beta chains from one sample, sequenced in a study of blood T cell repertoires in COVID-19. Clones were read by immunoSEQ multiplex PCR, and TCRdb kept only the in-frame ones, dropping some. Of 110,000 or so clones in the sample, roughly nine tenths were seen once. Sequenced: peripheral blood. All receptors derive from a human donor in a cohort sampled during active COVID-19. Both conserved end residues are part of each CDR3. Each record gives: D gene, J gene, V gene, clone size, CDR3 DNA, CDR3 protein. A D gene is named only where the DNA matches it firmly. Clone size is shown for a subset of rows, as once, few, many or a class of expanded clone.

- TRBJ2-5 TRBV6-5 - TGTGCCAGCAGTTACTCTACGCTCGGAGGCCAGTACTTC CASSYSTLGGQYF
TRBD1 TRBJ2-3 TRBV24-1 - TGTGCCACCAGTGACCCTACAGGGGGCGCGAGAGATACGCAGTATTTT CATSDPTGGARDTQYF
- TRBJ2-1 TRBV3-1/TRBV3-2 - TGTGCCAGCAGCCAAGCCGGACTGCTCAACAATGAGCAGTTCTTC CASSQAGLLNNEQFF
- TRBJ2-7 TRBV5-4 - TGTGCCAGCAGTTTGGATCTTTACGAGCAGTACTTC CASSLDLYEQYF
- TRBJ2-7 TRBV19 - TGTGCCAGTAGTATTGGGGACATGCAGTACGAGCAGTACTTC CASSIGDMQYEQYF
TRBD1 TRBJ1-1 TRBV19 - TGTGCCAGTAGTACCCGACAGGGGGAGTTGAACACTGAAGCTTTCTTT CASSTRQGELNTEAFF
- TRBJ2-7 TRBV7-9 - TGTGCCAGCAGCTCCCAGGGGACAGCGGGGGCATACTACGAGCAGTACTTC CASSSQGTAGAYYEQYF
TRBD1 TRBJ2-5 TRBV6-5 - TGTGCCAGCACCAGTTTACGACAGGGTAAAGAGACCCAGTACTTC CASTSLRQGKETQYF
- TRBJ1-5 TRBV6-5 - TGTGCCAGCAGACTGACAGGAGATAGCAATCAGCCCCAGCATTTT CASRLTGDSNQPQHF
TRBD1 TRBJ2-7 TRBV5-6 few TGTGCCAGCAGCTTGTGGATCAGGGGGTCCACCTACGAGCAGTACTTC CASSLWIRGSTYEQYF
- TRBJ1-3 TRBV19 - TGTGCCAGTAGTATTGGGGCAGGGAAAGACTCTGGAAACACCATATATTTT CASSIGAGKDSGNTIYF
- TRBJ2-2 TRBV5-1 - TGCGCCAGCCTTGACAGGTCGAACACCGGGGAGCTGTTTTTT CASLDRSNTGELFF
TRBD1 TRBJ1-4 TRBV5-1 - TGCGCCAGCAGCTTGCAGGGGGCGCGGGAAAAACTGTTTTTT CASSLQGAREKLFF
TRBD1 TRBJ2-7 TRBV6-2/TRBV6-3 - TGTGCCAGCAGTTGGGACAGCCCTATACAGTACTTC CASSWDSPIQYF
- TRBJ2-1 TRBV5-1 - TGCGCCAGCAGCTTGGACCGGGGGTCGCCCTACAATGAGCAGTTCTTC CASSLDRGSPYNEQFF
- TRBJ1-2 TRBV24-1 - TGTGCCACCGGGACAAGGACTTATGGCTACACCTTC CATGTRTYGYTF
TRBD2 TRBJ2-7 TRBV7-2 - TGTGCCAGCAGCCTAGAGGGGACTAGCGGGACCTACGAGCAGTACTTC CASSLEGTSGTYEQYF
- TRBJ2-5 TRBV12-5 once TGTGCTACCGTCGGGGGGCGGGAGTCCAAGACCCAGTACTTC CATVGGRESKTQYF
TRBD1 TRBJ2-3 TRBV9 - TGTGCCAGCAGCGTAACCGGACAGGGGACAGATACGCAGTATTTT CASSVTGQGTDTQYF
TRBD2 TRBJ2-7 TRBV3-1/TRBV3-2 - TGTGCCAGCTCACCGACTAGCGGGGGGGCGGAGCAGTACTTC CASSPTSGGAEQYF
- TRBJ1-5 TRBV28 - TGTGCCAGCAGTTATGGGGCGGGGGATCAGCCCCAGCATTTT CASSYGAGDQPQHF
- TRBJ2-7 TRBV6-5 - TGTGCCAGCACAGAAAGTCGCGGGCTGGCTATCGAGCAGTACTTC CASTESRGLAIEQYF
- TRBJ2-3 TRBV3-1/TRBV3-2 - TGTGCCAGCAGCCAAGGACAGATCTCCACAGATACGCAGTATTTT CASSQGQISTDTQYF
- TRBJ2-2 TRBV2 - TGTGCCAGCAGACCCGGGTCGCCCCCAACCGGGGAGCTGTTTTTT CASRPGSPPTGELFF
TRBD2 TRBJ2-5 TRBV11-1 - TGTGCCAGCAGCTTAGAGGATAGCGGGGGAGAGACCCAGTACTTC CASSLEDSGGETQYF
TRBD1 TRBJ2-3 TRBV27 - TGTGCCAGCAGTAACGGACAGGGATTTATCACAGATACGCAGTATTTT CASSNGQGFITDTQYF
- TRBJ1-4 TRBV4-1 few TGCGCCAGCAGCCCTCTGGGAGATGAAAAACTGTTTTTT CASSPLGDEKLFF
TRBD2 TRBJ2-1 TRBV11-3 - TGTGCCAGCAGCTTCGGGCTAGCGGGAGAGCAGTTCTTC CASSFGLAGEQFF
- TRBJ2-1 TRBV3-1/TRBV3-2 - TGTGCCAGCAGCCCCTTCAGGGGCGTTGAGCAGTTCTTC CASSPFRGVEQFF
TRBD1 TRBJ2-7 TRBV29-1 - TGCAGCGTTGCGGGACAGGGAGTCTACGAGCAGTACTTC CSVAGQGVYEQYF
- TRBJ1-2 TRBV2 once TGTGCCAGCAGTGATTCCTCCGGGGAAGGCGGCAGGTATGGCTACACCTTC CASSDSSGEGGRYGYTF
TRBD2 TRBJ2-3 TRBV11-3 - TGTGCCAGCAGCTTAAGTCTAGCGGTTAGCACAGATACGCAGTATTTT CASSLSLAVSTDTQYF
- TRBJ1-1 TRBV6-4 few TGTGCCAGCAGTGACTCTCAGGGGAGCGTCACTGAAGCTTTCTTT CASSDSQGSVTEAFF
TRBD2 TRBJ2-5 TRBV3-1/TRBV3-2 - TGTGCCAGCAGAACCCCGGGACTAGCGGTAGAGACCCAGTACTTC CASRTPGLAVETQYF
- TRBJ2-2 TRBV5-1 - TGCGCCAGCAGCTCCGGACCGGGAGAGAACACCGGGGAGCTGTTTTTT CASSSGPGENTGELFF
- TRBJ2-5 TRBV7-7 - TGTGCTAGCAGCTTAGTCAGGGGCTCCGGGGAGACCCAGTACTTC CASSLVRGSGETQYF
- TRBJ1-6 TRBV5-1 few TGCGCCAGCAGCCCCGCCAGCGGGAGAGATTCACCCCTCCACTTT CASSPASGRDSPLHF
- TRBJ1-2 TRBV19 - TGTGCCAGTAGTAAGCAGGGTGGTAACTATGGCTACACCTTC CASSKQGGNYGYTF
TRBD1 TRBJ1-2 TRBV15 - TGTGCCACCCACCGGGACAGGACCTCTAACTATGGCTACACCTTC CATHRDRTSNYGYTF
TRBD1 TRBJ1-5 TRBV27 - TGTGCCAGCAGTGCACAGGGGAGGAGTCAGCCCCAGCATTTT CASSAQGRSQPQHF
- TRBJ2-2 TRBV19 - TGTGCCAGTACCCCCAGGGATCGAACCGGGGAGCTGTTTTTT CASTPRDRTGELFF
- TRBJ1-6 TRBV5-1 - TGCGCCAGCAGCCCGATAGGGCAGGGGAATAATTCACCCCTCCACTTT CASSPIGQGNNSPLHF
TRBD1 TRBJ1-3 TRBV2 - TGTGCCAGCATCCAGGGGGAAGGAAACACCATATATTTT CASIQGEGNTIYF
TRBD1 TRBJ2-1 TRBV29-1 - TGCAGCGCGGCGGACAGGGGGCCGGTCAATGAGCAGTTCTTC CSAADRGPVNEQFF
TRBD1 TRBJ2-7 TRBV19 - TGTGCCAGTAGTTCGAGGACAGGCGGGTACGAGCAGTACTTC CASSSRTGGYEQYF
- TRBJ1-4 TRBV7-6 once TGTGCCAGCAGTCTATACGGAGGGTTTAATGAAAAACTGTTTTTT CASSLYGGFNEKLFF
- TRBJ2-7 TRBV11-2 few TGTGCCAGCAGCTTAGACCCTGACTCACTATACGAGCAGTACTTC CASSLDPDSLYEQYF
TRBD1 TRBJ2-2 TRBV6-4 - TGTGCCAGCAGGGGACAGGGAAACACCGGGGAGCTGTTTTTT CASRGQGNTGELFF